This T cell receptor (beta chain) was obtained from a study of cytomegalovirus exposure and HLA in healthy donors. CDR3 length equals 15 residues. CDR1 is MNHEY, CDR2 SVGAGI, per germline. Unmatched junction bases numbered 3, after V lost 2 bases and J lost 2 bases. PCR employed 60 Vbeta and 13 Jbeta primers. The method was immunoSEQ multiplex PCR; TCRdb's version includes in-frame clones alone and lacks a portion of them. Its table records tens of thousands of clones. Notes on this clone: As yet, its antigen is unknown.

General study results and limits: An analysis was carried out later, and it reportedly showed fewer N-insertions in an Asian-associated ancestry cluster than the roughly 670-donor mean.

This TCR was recovered from a middle-aged man in good health and CMV-seronegative. V is TRBV6-5 and J is TRBJ2-1, with 7 positions matching TRBD2. Sequencing was carried out using PBMCs. The CDR3: CASSYSGATYNEQFF. CDR3 nucleotides: TGTGCCAGCAGTTACAGCGGGGCAACCTACAATGAGCAGTTCTTC.